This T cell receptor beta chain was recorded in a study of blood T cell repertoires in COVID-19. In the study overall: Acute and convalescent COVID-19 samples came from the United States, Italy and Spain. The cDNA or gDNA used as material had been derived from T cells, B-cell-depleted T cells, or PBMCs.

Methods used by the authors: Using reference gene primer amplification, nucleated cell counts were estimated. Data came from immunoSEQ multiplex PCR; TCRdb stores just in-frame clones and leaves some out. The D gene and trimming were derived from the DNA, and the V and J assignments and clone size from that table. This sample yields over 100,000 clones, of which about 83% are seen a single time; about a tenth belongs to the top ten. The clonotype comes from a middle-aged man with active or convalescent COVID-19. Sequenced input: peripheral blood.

CDR3 amino acids: CAISDRTGRQFF. For the CDR3, the DNA is TGTGCCATCAGCGACAGGACGGGAAGGCAGTTCTTC. The chain has TRBV10-3 and TRBJ2-1; D perhaps matches TRBD1 (6 bases). CDR3 length: 12 amino acids. V was shortened by 6 bases and J by 12 bases, with 15 bases between the two germline ends. CDR1 and CDR2 from the germline V gene are ENHRY and SYGVKD.